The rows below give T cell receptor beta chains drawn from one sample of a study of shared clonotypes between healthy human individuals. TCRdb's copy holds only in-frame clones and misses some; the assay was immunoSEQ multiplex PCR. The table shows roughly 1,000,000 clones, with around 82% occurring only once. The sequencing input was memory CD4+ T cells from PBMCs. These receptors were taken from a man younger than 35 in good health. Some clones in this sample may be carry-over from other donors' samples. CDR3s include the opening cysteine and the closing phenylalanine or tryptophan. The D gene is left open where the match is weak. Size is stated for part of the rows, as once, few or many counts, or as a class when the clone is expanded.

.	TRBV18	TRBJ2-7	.	CASSPPGTNIGYEQYF	TGTGCCAGCTCACCACCCGGGACCAATATAGGCTACGAGCAGTACTTC
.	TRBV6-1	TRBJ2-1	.	CASGYRVRMSEQFF	TGTGCCAGCGGCTACAGGGTAAGGATGAGTGAGCAGTTCTTC
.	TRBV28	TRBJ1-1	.	CASGQAGTMNTEAFF	TGTGCCAGCGGGCAAGCCGGGACAATGAACACTGAAGCTTTCTTT
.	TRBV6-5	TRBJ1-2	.	CASSYSIGGKFGYTF	TGTGCCAGCAGTTACTCGATCGGGGGCAAGTTTGGCTACACCTTC
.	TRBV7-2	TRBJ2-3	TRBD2	CASSPLGLAGTDTQYF	TGTGCCAGCAGCCCCCTTGGACTAGCGGGAACAGATACGCAGTATTTT
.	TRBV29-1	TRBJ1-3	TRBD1	CSVVSDRGGNTIYF	TGCAGCGTTGTTTCGGACAGGGGTGGAAACACCATATATTTT
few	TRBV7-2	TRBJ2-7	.	CASSSGVSYEQYF	TGTGCCAGCAGCTCGGGCGTCTCCTACGAGCAGTACTTC
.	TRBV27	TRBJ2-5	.	CASRRHVQETQYF	TGTGCCAGCAGGCGACACGTCCAAGAGACCCAGTACTTC
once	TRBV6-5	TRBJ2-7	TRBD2	CASSYPRTSGSYEQYF	TGTGCCAGCAGTTACCCGCGCACTAGCGGATCCTACGAGCAGTACTTC
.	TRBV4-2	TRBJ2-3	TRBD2	CASSQDSAGGGTDTQYF	TGTGCCAGCAGCCAAGATTCGGCGGGAGGTGGGACAGATACGCAGTATTTT
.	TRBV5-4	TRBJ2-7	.	CASSKRQTYEQYF	TGTGCCAGCAGCAAAAGACAGACCTACGAGCAGTACTTC
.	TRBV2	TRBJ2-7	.	CASSDEARVGYYEQYF	TGTGCCAGCAGTGATGAGGCCAGGGTGGGTTACTACGAGCAGTACTTC
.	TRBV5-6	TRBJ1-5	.	CASSQYINQPQHF	TGTGCCAGCAGCCAATATATCAATCAGCCCCAGCATTTT
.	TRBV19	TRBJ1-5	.	CASSKGGASQPQHF	TGTGCCAGTAGTAAGGGGGGCGCGTCTCAGCCCCAGCATTTT
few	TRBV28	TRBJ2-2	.	CASSPDSRPTGELFF	TGTGCCAGCAGTCCGGATTCCCGACCCACCGGGGAGCTGTTTTTT
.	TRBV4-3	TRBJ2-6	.	CASSQEYVTGANVLTF	TGCGCCAGCAGCCAAGAATACGTTACTGGGGCCAACGTCCTGACTTTC
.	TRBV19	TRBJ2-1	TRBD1	CASSFSGTGTNEQFF	TGTGCCAGTAGCTTCTCCGGGACAGGGACCAATGAGCAGTTCTTC
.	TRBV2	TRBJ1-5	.	CASSGARGNQPQHF	TGTGCCAGCAGTGGGGCCCGGGGCAATCAGCCCCAGCATTTT
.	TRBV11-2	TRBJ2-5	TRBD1	CASSRGLTETQYF	TGTGCCAGCAGCAGGGGGCTCACAGAGACCCAGTACTTC
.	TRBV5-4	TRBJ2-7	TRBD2	CASSDRTSGLNEQYF	TGTGCCAGCAGCGATCGGACTAGCGGGTTAAACGAGCAGTACTTC
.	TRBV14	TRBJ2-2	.	CASSRHFGGELFF	TGTGCCAGCAGCCGCCATTTTGGGGGGGAGCTGTTTTTT
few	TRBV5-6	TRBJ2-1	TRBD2	CASSGEVAGRYEQFF	TGTGCCAGCAGCGGAGAGGTAGCGGGTAGGTATGAGCAGTTCTTC
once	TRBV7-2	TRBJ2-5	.	CASSLDGQVETQYF	TGTGCCAGCAGCTTAGACGGCCAGGTGGAGACCCAGTACTTC
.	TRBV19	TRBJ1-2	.	CASSRGTGYTF	TGTGCCAGTAGTAGAGGCACGGGCTACACCTTC
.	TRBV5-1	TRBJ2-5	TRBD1	CASSLAGTGSQETQYF	TGCGCCAGCAGCTTGGCGGGGACAGGGTCCCAAGAGACCCAGTACTTC
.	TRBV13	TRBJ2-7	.	CASSLIRTRSYEQYF	TGTGCCAGCAGCTTAATAAGGACCCGCTCCTACGAGCAGTACTTC
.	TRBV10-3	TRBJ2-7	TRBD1	CAIRTPGTGVSSYEQYF	TGTGCCATCAGGACCCCCGGGACAGGGGTATCGTCCTACGAGCAGTACTTC
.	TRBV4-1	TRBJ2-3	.	CASSQGATQYF	TGCGCCAGCAGCCAAGGGGCTACGCAGTATTTT
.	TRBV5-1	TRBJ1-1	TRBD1	CASSLIGTGVAEAFF	TGCGCCAGCAGCTTGATCGGAACAGGGGTGGCTGAAGCTTTCTTT
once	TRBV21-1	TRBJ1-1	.	CASSKKEGANTEAFF	TGTGCCAGCAGCAAGAAGGAGGGGGCGAACACTGAAGCTTTCTTT
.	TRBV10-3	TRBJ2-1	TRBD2	CAIKRRESYNEQFF	TGTGCCATCAAGCGGCGGGAGTCATACAATGAGCAGTTCTTC
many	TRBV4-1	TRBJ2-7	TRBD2	CASSRGTSGIEQYF	TGCGCCAGCAGCCGCGGGACTAGCGGGATCGAGCAGTACTTC
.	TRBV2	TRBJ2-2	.	CASSPTGQKNTGELFF	TGTGCCAGCAGCCCTACAGGTCAGAAGAACACCGGGGAGCTGTTTTTT
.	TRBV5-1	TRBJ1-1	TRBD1	CASRFSGGNTEAFF	TGCGCCAGCAGGTTTTCAGGGGGGAACACTGAAGCTTTCTTT
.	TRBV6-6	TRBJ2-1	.	CASSYRGYQRNEQFF	TGTGCCAGCAGTTACCGGGGTTATCAAAGAAATGAGCAGTTCTTC
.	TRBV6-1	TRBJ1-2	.	CASSERDNYGYTF	TGTGCCAGCAGTGAACGGGACAACTATGGCTACACCTTC
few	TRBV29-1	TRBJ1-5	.	CSVEDGGNQPQHF	TGCAGCGTTGAAGACGGCGGAAATCAGCCCCAGCATTTT
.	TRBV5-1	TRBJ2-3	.	CASSPAGSLDTQYF	TGCGCCAGCAGCCCCGCTGGAAGTTTGGATACGCAGTATTTT
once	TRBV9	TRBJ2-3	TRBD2	CASSVALAGSGTDTQYF	TGTGCCAGCAGCGTAGCCTTAGCGGGAAGTGGGACAGATACGCAGTATTTT
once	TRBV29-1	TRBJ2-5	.	CSTATYEGRLQETQYF	TGCAGCACCGCCACTTATGAGGGCCGCCTACAAGAGACCCAGTACTTC
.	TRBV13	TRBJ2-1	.	CASRSTLAPDYNEQFF	TGTGCCAGCAGGTCCACGCTAGCGCCAGATTACAATGAGCAGTTCTTC
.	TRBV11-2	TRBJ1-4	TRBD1	CASRRQGGEKLFF	TGTGCCAGCAGGAGACAGGGTGGAGAAAAACTGTTTTTT
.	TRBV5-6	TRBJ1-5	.	CASSYGGAASNQPQHF	TGTGCCAGCAGCTATGGGGGTGCAGCTAGCAATCAGCCCCAGCATTTT
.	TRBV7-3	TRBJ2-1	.	CASSPTPTLEQFF	TGTGCCAGCAGCCCGACTCCGACCCTAGAGCAGTTCTTC
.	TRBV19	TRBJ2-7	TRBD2	CASSPGTSGSSLGGPHEQYF	TGTGCCAGTAGTCCCGGGACTAGCGGGAGTTCCCTGGGAGGTCCGCACGAGCAGTACTTC